The TCR beta chain described here comes from a study of shared clonotypes between healthy human individuals. V lost 5 bases to trimming and J lost 1 base, with 12 bases between them. The CDR3 runs 15 residues. Per the germline V gene, CDR1 is MDHEN and CDR2 is SYDVKM. Extraction of genomic DNA in unsorted samples used approximately 94 million PBMCs. Samples underwent the assay at deep level. Study processing details: From ImmunoSEQ came sequences covering only the junction and carrying no quality scores, so filtering differed. The method was immunoSEQ multiplex PCR; TCRdb's version includes in-frame clones alone and lacks a portion of them. The D gene and trimming were derived from the DNA, and the V and J assignments and clone size from that table. This table holds around 500,000 clones, less than 80% found once.

V usage is TRBV28 and J usage is TRBJ2-4, with D hard to call. The sequencing sample was made of PBMCs. The TCR was taken from a woman in her thirties or forties in good health. Some clones in this sample may be carry-over from other donors' samples. The CDR3 sequence is CASSPTKLAKNIQYF. As DNA, the CDR3 is TGTGCCAGCAGTCCCACCAAGCTGGCCAAAAACATTCAGTACTTC.